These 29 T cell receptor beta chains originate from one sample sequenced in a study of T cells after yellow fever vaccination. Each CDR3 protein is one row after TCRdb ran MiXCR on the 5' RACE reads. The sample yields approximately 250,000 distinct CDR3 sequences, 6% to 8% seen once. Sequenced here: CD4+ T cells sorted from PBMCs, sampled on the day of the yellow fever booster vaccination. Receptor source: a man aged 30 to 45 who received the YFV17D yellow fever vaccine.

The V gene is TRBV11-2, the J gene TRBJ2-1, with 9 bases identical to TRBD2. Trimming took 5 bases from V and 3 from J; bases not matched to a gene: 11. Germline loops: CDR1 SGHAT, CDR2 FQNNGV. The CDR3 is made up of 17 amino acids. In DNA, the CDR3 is TGTGCCAGCAGCCCAGAATGGCCTAGCGGGATCTACAATGAGCAGTTCTTC. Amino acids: CASSPEWPSGIYNEQFF. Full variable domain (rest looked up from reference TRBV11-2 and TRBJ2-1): EAGVAQSPRYKIIEKRQSVAFWCNPISGHATLYWYQQILGQGPKLLIQFQNNGVVDDSQLPKDRFSAERLKGVDSTLKIQPAKLEDSAVYLCASSPEWPSGIYNEQFFGPGTRLTVL.

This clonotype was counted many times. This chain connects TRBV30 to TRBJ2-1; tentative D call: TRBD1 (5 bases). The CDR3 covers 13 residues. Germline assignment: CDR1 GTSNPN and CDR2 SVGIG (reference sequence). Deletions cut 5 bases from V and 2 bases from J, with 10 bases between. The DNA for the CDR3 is TGTGCCTGGTCCAGGGTCCCCTACAATGAGCAGTTCTTC. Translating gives CAWSRVPYNEQFF. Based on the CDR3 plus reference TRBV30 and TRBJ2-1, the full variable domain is SQTIHQWPATLVQPVGSPLSLECTVEGTSNPNLYWYRQAAGRGLQLLFYSVGIGQISSEVPQNLSASRPQDRQFILSSKKLLLSDSGFYLCAWSRVPYNEQFFGPGTRLTVL.

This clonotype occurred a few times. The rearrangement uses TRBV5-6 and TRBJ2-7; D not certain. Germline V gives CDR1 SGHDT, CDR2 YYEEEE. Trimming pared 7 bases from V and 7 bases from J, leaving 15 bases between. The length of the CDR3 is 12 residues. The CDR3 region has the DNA TGTGCCAGCCGAAGACAAGCCGGAGAGCAGTACTTC. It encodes CASRRQAGEQYF.

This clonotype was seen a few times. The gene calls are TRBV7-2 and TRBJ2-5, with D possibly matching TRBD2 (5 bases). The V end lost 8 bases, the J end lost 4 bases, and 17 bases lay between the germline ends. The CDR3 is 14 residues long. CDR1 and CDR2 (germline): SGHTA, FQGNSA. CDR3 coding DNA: TGTGCCAGCCTACCCCCTGCGGGTCGAGAGACCCAGTACTTC. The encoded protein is CASLPPAGRETQYF.

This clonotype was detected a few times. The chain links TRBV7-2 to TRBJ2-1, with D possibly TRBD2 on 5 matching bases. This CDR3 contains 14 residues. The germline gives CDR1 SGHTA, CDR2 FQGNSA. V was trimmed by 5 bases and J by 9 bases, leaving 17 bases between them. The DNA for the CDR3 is TGTGCCAGCAGCCCCGCTCGGGGTCGCGGTGAGCAGTTCTTC. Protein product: CASSPARGRGEQFF.

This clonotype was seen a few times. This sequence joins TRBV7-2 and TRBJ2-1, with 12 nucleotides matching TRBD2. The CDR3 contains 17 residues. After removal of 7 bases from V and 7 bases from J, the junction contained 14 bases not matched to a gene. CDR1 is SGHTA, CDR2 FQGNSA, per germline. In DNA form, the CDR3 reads TGTGCCAGCACCCTGGAGCTAGCGGGAGGGCCTCGAAATGAGCAGTTCTTC. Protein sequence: CASTLELAGGPRNEQFF.

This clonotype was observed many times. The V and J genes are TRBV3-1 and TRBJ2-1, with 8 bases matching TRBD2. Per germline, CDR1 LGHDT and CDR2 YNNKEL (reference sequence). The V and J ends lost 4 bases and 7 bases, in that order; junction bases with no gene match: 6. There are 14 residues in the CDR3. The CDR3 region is CASSRLANGNEQFF. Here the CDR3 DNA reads TGTGCCAGCAGCCGACTAGCGAACGGGAATGAGCAGTTCTTC.

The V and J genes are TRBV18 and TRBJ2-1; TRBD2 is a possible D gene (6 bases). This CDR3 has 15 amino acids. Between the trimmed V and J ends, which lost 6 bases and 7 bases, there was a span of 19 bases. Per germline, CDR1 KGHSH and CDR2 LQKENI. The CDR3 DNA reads TGTGCCAGCTCCTCCCGGGGGAGTCGAGATAATGAGCAGTTCTTC. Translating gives CASSSRGSRDNEQFF.

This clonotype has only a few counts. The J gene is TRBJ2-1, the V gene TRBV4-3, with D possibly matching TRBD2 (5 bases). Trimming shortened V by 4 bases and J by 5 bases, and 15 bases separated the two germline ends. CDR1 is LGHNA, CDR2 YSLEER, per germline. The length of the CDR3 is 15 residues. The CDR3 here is CASSPRSADHNEQFF. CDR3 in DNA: TGCGCCAGCAGCCCGAGATCAGCGGACCACAATGAGCAGTTCTTC.

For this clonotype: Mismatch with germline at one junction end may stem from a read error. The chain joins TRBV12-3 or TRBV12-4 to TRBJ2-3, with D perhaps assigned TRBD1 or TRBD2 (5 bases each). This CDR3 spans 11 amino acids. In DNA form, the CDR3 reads TGTGCCAGCAGTATTTGGGACCCTATAGATTTT. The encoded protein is CASSIWDPIDF.

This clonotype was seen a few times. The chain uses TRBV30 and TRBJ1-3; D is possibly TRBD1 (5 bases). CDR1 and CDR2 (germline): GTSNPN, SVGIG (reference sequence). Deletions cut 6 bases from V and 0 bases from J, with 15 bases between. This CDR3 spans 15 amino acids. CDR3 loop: CACLKGAHSGNTIYF. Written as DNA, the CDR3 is TGTGCCTGCCTAAAAGGGGCTCACTCTGGAAACACCATATATTTT.

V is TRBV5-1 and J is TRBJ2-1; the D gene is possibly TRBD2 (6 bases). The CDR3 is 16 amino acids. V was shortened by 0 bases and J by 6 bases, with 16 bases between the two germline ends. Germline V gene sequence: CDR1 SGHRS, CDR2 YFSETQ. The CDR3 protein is CASSLVGTEGPNEQFF. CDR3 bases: TGCGCCAGCAGCTTGGTGGGGACTGAGGGGCCCAATGAGCAGTTCTTC. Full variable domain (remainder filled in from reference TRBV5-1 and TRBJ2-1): KAGVTQTPRYLIKTRGQQVTLSCSPISGHRSVSWYQQTPGQGLQFLFEYFSETQRNKGNFPGRFSGRQFSNSRSEMNVSTLELGDSALYLCASSLVGTEGPNEQFFGPGTRLTVL.

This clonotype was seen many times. The CDR3 coding sequence is TGCGCCAGCAGCCAAGACGGGACTAGCGGGAGTTCCACCGGGGAGCTGTTTTTT. As protein: CASSQDGTSGSSTGELFF. The J gene is TRBJ2-2, the V gene TRBV4-1, with 14 bases matching TRBD2. Germline CDR1 is MGHRA and CDR2 is YSYEKL. Trimming took 0 bases from V and 4 from J; bases not matched to a gene: 4. The CDR3 consists of 18 residues.

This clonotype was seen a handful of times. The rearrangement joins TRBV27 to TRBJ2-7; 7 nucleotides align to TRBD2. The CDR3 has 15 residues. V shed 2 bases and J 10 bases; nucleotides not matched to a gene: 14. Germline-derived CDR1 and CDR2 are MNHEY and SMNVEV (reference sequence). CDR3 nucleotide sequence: TGTGCCAGCAGTTTAGCGGGAGTATTCCTCCCGGTCCAGTACTTC. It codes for CASSLAGVFLPVQYF.

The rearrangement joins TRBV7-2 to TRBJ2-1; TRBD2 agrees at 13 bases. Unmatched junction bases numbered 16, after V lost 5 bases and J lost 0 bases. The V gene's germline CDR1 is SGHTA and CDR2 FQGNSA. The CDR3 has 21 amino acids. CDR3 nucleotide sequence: TGTGCCAGCAGCCTACCGGGACTAGCGGGACAATCCCCGAGCTCCTACAATGAGCAGTTCTTC. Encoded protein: CASSLPGLAGQSPSSYNEQFF.

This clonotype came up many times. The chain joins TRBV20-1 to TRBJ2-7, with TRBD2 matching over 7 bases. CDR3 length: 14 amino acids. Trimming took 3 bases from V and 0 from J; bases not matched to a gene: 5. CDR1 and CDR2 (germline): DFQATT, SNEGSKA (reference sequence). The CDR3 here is CSASLAGVSYEQYF. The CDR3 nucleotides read TGCAGTGCTAGCCTCGCGGGGGTCTCCTACGAGCAGTACTTC.

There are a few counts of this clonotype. The CDR3: CSASGADRGITDTQYF. The CDR3 DNA is TGCAGTGCTAGCGGCGCGGACAGGGGAATCACGGATACGCAGTATTTT. The chain has TRBV20-1 and TRBJ2-3, with 9 bases that match TRBD1. From germline, CDR1 is DFQATT and CDR2 SNEGSKA (reference sequence). Trimming cost V 3 bases and J 6 bases; bases outside gene matches: 13. This CDR3 contains 16 residues.

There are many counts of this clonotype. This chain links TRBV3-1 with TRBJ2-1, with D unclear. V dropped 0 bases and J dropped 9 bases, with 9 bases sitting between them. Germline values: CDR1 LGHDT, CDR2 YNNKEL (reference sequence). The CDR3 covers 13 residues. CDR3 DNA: TGTGCCAGCAGCCAAGATCGGTGGGGTGAGCAGTTCTTC. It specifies CASSQDRWGEQFF.

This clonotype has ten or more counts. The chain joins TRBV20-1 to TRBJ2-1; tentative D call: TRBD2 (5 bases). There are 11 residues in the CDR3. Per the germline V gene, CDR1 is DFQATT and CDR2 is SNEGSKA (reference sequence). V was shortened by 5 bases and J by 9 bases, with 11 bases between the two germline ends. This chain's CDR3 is CSAQLRGEQFF. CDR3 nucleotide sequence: TGCAGTGCTCAACTACGGGGTGAGCAGTTCTTC.

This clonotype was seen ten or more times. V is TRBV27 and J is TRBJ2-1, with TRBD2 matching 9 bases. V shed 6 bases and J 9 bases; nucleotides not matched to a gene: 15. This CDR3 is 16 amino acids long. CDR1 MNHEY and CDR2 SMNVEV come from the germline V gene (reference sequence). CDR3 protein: CASRAVPGLANSEQFF. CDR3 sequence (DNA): TGTGCCAGCAGGGCTGTACCGGGACTAGCCAACAGTGAGCAGTTCTTC.

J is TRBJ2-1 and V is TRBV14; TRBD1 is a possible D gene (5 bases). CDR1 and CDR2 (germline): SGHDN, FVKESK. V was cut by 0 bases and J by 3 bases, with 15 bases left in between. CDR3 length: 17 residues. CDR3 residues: CASSQDQGNRIYNEQFF. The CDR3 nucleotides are TGTGCCAGCAGCCAAGATCAGGGTAATCGAATCTACAATGAGCAGTTCTTC.

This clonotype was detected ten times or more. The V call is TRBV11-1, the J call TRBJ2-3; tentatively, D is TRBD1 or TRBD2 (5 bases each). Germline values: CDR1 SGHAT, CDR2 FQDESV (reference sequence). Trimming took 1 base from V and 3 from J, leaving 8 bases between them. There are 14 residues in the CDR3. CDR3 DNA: TGTGCCAGCAGCTTAGACTGGGGGACAGATACGCAGTATTTT. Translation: CASSLDWGTDTQYF.

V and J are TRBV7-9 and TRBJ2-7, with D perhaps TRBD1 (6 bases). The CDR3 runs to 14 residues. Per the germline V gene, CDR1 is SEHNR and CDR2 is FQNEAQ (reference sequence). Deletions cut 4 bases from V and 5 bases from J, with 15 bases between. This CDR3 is CASSSTGKSDEQYF. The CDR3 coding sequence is TGTGCCAGCAGCTCCACAGGGAAATCAGACGAGCAGTACTTC.

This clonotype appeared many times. The CDR3 nucleotides are TGTGCCAGCAGCCAAGATCGGGGACTAGACGCCACAGATACGCAGTATTTT. This encodes CASSQDRGLDATDTQYF. The chain has TRBV4-2 and TRBJ2-3, with TRBD2 matching over 8 bases. Germline CDR1 reads LGHNA; CDR2 reads YNFKEQ. V trimming: 0 bases; J trimming: 2 bases; junction bases outside the gene matches: 7. This CDR3 region has 17 residues.

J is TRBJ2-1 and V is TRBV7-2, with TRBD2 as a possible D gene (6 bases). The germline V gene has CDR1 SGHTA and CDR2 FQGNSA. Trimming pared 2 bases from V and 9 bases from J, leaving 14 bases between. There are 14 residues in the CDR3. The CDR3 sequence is CASSLSRRAGEQFF. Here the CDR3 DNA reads TGTGCCAGCAGCTTAAGTAGGAGGGCTGGTGAGCAGTTCTTC.

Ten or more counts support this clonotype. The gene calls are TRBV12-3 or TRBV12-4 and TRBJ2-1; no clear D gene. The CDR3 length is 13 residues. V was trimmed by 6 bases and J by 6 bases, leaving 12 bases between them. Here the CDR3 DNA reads TGTGCCAGCAGCTCCCTCGCGCCCAATGAGCAGTTCTTC. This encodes CASSSLAPNEQFF.

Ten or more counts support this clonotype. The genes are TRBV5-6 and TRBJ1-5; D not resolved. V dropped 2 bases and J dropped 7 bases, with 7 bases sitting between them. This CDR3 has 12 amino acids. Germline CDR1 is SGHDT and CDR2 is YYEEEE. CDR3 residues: CASSFLGQPQHF. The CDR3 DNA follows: TGTGCCAGCAGCTTCCTGGGACAGCCCCAGCATTTT.

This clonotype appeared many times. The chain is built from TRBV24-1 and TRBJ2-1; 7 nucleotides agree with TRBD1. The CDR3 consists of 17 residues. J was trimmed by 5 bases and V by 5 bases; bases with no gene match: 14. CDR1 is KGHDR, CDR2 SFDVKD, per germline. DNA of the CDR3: TGTGCCACCAGTGGCGTGAGGGGGCTGGGTAGAGACAATGAGCAGTTCTTC. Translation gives CATSGVRGLGRDNEQFF.

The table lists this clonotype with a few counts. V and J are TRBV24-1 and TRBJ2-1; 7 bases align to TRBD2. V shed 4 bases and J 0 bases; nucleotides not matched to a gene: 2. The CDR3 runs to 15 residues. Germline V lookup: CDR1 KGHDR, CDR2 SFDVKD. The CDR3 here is CATSEGGSSYNEQFF. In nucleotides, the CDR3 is TGTGCCACCAGTGAGGGGGGGAGCTCCTACAATGAGCAGTTCTTC.